This TCR beta chain was found in a study of cytomegalovirus exposure and HLA in healthy donors. General study results and limits: Cytomegalovirus association was assigned to 170 or so TCR beta chains. TRBV6-2, TRBV6-3 and some other V segments were excluded as indistinguishable. Previously analyzed data showed that most TCR beta V segments were productive at a frequency of about 87% or about 30%.

With regard to this clone: What it binds is not known.

The PCR made use of 60 Vbeta and 13 Jbeta primers. TCRdb keeps only in-frame clones here, not all; method: immunoSEQ multiplex PCR. The sample yields 150,000 to 200,000 clones, roughly 80% seen once. Germline V gene lookup returns CDR1 SGHDT and CDR2 YYEEEE. The CDR3 contains 13 residues. The V gene end was trimmed by 2 bases and the J gene end by 7 bases; junction bases not matched to a gene: 2. Specimen: PBMCs. The chain combines TRBV5-6 with TRBJ1-4; 7 nucleotides agree with TRBD1. The clonotype comes from a man aged 35-49 years in good health and CMV-seropositive. As DNA, the CDR3 is TGTGCCAGCAGCTTTGCAGGGGGTGAAAAACTGTTTTTT. Amino acids: CASSFAGGEKLFF. Using reference TRBV5-6 and TRBJ1-4 for the parts outside the CDR3, the full variable domain is DAGVTQSPTHLIKTRGQQVTLRCSPKSGHDTVSWYQQALGQGPQFIFQYYEEEERQRGNFPDRFSGHQFPNYSSELNVNALLLGDSALYLCASSFAGGEKLFFGSGTQLSVL.